The 26 T cell receptor beta chains given below trace back to one sample, sequenced in a study of regulatory T cells in long-lasting Graves disease. Time point meaning: newly diagnosed GD, antithyroid drugs for less than 3 months. Extracted PBMC RNA gave rise to the TCR library. Both iRepertoire HTBI primers and Arm-PCR of CDR3 regions were used to build the TCR beta libraries. TCRdb re-analysed the multiplex PCR reads in MiXCR, keeping a single row per CDR3 protein. Among 350,000 to 450,000 distinct CDR3 sequences, over 15% were seen once, and the ten largest hold less than 35%. The sample was also linked to a second study, of T cells in Graves' hyperthyroidism and ophthalmopathy.

The sample in question was peripheral blood mononuclear cells (PBMCs), obtained at new diagnosis, from a patient treated with antithyroid drugs. The receptors were sampled from a man in his forties with Graves disease.

This clonotype was detected a few times. The chain uses TRBV18 and TRBJ2-6, with D unclear. Trimming removed 3 bases at V and 2 bases at J, with 14 bases between. This CDR3 has 17 residues. Germline assignment: CDR1 KGHSH and CDR2 LQKENI. The CDR3 sequence: CASSPITDLPGANVLTF. CDR3 DNA: TGTGCCAGCTCACCGATTACCGACCTACCTGGGGCCAACGTCCTGACTTTC.

This clonotype has just a few counts. The chain joins TRBV11-2 to TRBJ1-5, with TRBD1 as a possible D gene (5 bases). V was cut by 0 bases and J by 6 bases, with 15 bases left in between. Germline V CDR1 and CDR2: SGHAT, FQNNGV. This CDR3 region has 16 residues. For the CDR3, the DNA is TGTGCCAGCAGCTTAGAGTTTGTGGGGCGTAGTCAGCCCCAGCATTTT. Amino acids: CASSLEFVGRSQPQHF.

This clonotype has ten or more counts. The chain recombines TRBV7-3 with TRBJ1-1; D is ambiguous. The germline gives CDR1 SGHTA, CDR2 FQGTGA. The CDR3 spans 16 residues. Trimming shortened V by 3 bases and J by 1 base, and 15 bases separated the two germline ends. CDR3 in DNA: TGTGCCAGCAGCTTTGGAGGGTCAAGAAGGAACACTGAAGCTTTCTTT. Protein: CASSFGGSRRNTEAFF.

The V gene is TRBV6-5, the J gene TRBJ2-1, with a weak D call TRBD1 (5 bases). Germline V lookup: CDR1 MNHEY, CDR2 SVGAGI. The CDR3 is made up of 19 amino acids. V was clipped by 2 bases and J by 0 bases, with 20 bases between them. The DNA of the CDR3 is TGTGCCAGCAGTTACGCGATTATTACATGGGGCCCCTCCTACAATGAGCAGTTCTTC. It encodes CASSYAIITWGPSYNEQFF.

This clonotype was detected a few times. The chain employs TRBV6-1 and TRBJ2-7; D ambiguous. The CDR3 runs 14 residues. The germline CDR1 and CDR2 sequences are MNHNS and SASEGT. V dropped 6 bases and J dropped 2 bases, with 14 bases sitting between them. CDR3 amino acids: CASSDLGTTYEQYF. The CDR3 DNA reads TGTGCCAGCAGCGATCTGGGCACTACCTACGAGCAGTACTTC.

This clonotype was observed many times. The rearrangement joins TRBV13 to TRBJ2-3; 7 bases agree with TRBD2. Trimming cost V 5 bases and J 1 base; bases outside gene matches: 9. This CDR3 contains 16 residues. Germline assignment: CDR1 PRHDT and CDR2 FYEKMQ (reference sequence). In DNA, the CDR3 is TGTGCCAGCAGCCCACGCGTCGCGGGGGGCACAGATACGCAGTATTTT. Translated, it gives CASSPRVAGGTDTQYF. The full variable domain, in which reference TRBV13 and TRBJ2-3 provide the parts outside the CDR3, is AAGVIQSPRHLIKEKRETATLKCYPIPRHDTVYWYQQGPGQDPQFLISFYEKMQSDKGSIPDRFSAQQFSDYHSELNMSSLELGDSALYFCASSPRVAGGTDTQYFGPGTRLTVL.

This clonotype was seen a few times. The chain employs TRBV18 and TRBJ2-5, with 9 bases that match TRBD2. Trimming took 1 base from V and 4 from J; bases not matched to a gene: 7. CDR1 is KGHSH, CDR2 LQKENI, per germline. The CDR3 has 16 amino acids. The CDR3 loop reads CASSPRGGGAVETQYF. The CDR3, as DNA: TGTGCCAGCTCACCACGCGGCGGGGGGGCCGTAGAGACCCAGTACTTC.

Many counts were recorded for this clonotype. The chain has TRBV5-1 and TRBJ2-3; tentative D call: TRBD1 (5 bases). V gave up 0 bases and J gave up 2 bases, with 13 bases separating them. The length of the CDR3 is 16 residues. Germline-derived CDR1 and CDR2 are SGHRS and YFSETQ. The CDR3 DNA reads as TGCGCCAGCAGCTTGGCCCGGACACAGCACACAGATACGCAGTATTTT. This encodes CASSLARTQHTDTQYF.

This clonotype was recorded at least ten times. The chain links TRBV11-2 to TRBJ2-3; D unclear. There are 16 residues in the CDR3. Germline-derived CDR1 and CDR2 are SGHAT and FQNNGV. With 2 bases removed from V and 1 base from J, the gap between germline ends came to 13 bases. This CDR3 reads CASSLFQVLGTDTQYF. CDR3 bases: TGTGCCAGCAGCTTATTCCAGGTGTTGGGCACAGATACGCAGTATTTT.

At least ten counts were recorded for this clonotype. V gene TRBV7-9 combines with J gene TRBJ1-6; weak D call: TRBD1 (5 bases). The CDR3 loop spans 15 amino acids. Germline CDR1 reads SEHNR; CDR2 reads FQNEAQ (reference sequence). The V and J ends lost 6 bases and 11 bases respectively, with 20 bases between them. CDR3 region: CASRPGTGAMAPLHF. Written as DNA, the CDR3 is TGTGCCAGCAGACCCGGGACTGGAGCTATGGCACCCCTCCACTTT.

On this clonotype itself: A much larger clone differs from this one at a single base, so this may be a read error. This chain uses TRBV4-2 with TRBJ2-7, with 9 nucleotides matching TRBD1. CDR1 LGHNA and CDR2 YNFKEQ come from the germline V gene. The CDR3 sequence is 15 residues long. Here the CDR3 DNA reads TGTGCCAGCAGTCGGCAAGGGACAGGGTCCTACAAGCAGTACTTC. It specifies CASSRQGTGSYKQYF.

This clonotype appeared many times. The genes are TRBV20-1 and TRBJ2-2, with D perhaps TRBD2 (5 bases). The germline V gene encodes CDR1 DFQATT and CDR2 SNEGSKA (reference sequence). The CDR3 is 15 residues long. Trimming shortened V by 5 bases and J by 2 bases, and 15 bases separated the two germline ends. The CDR3 DNA is TGCAGTGCTCGGATAGCGCGGTTTAACACCGGGGAGCTGTTTTTT. Its protein product is CSARIARFNTGELFF.

This clonotype was counted at least ten times. The V gene is TRBV20-1, the J gene TRBJ2-1, with 8 positions matching TRBD1. V dropped 3 bases and J dropped 5; count of bases not matched to a gene: 12. The CDR3 loop spans 16 amino acids. The V gene's germline CDR1 is DFQATT and CDR2 SNEGSKA (reference sequence). The CDR3 DNA follows: TGCAGTGCTAGTAAGGCAGGGGGCACTTTCCACAATGAGCAGTTCTTC. Its protein is CSASKAGGTFHNEQFF.

This clonotype was detected many times. J is TRBJ2-5 and V is TRBV6-1, with D unresolved. This CDR3 is 12 amino acids long. Per germline, CDR1 MNHNS and CDR2 SASEGT. V gave up 6 bases and J gave up 1 base, with 6 bases separating them. The CDR3 nucleotides are TGTGCCAGCAGCCCATTCCAAGAGACCCAGTACTTC. Its protein product is CASSPFQETQYF.

The chain carries TRBV10-2 and TRBJ2-2; maybe TRBD1 (5 bases). The CDR3 sequence is 12 residues long. V was shortened by 7 bases and J by 5 bases, with 8 bases between the two germline ends. The germline V gene has CDR1 WSHSY and CDR2 SAAADI. CDR3 coding DNA: TGCGCCAGCACTCAGGGAACCGGGGAGCTGTTTTTT. As protein: CASTQGTGELFF.

In its sample, this clonotype was seen many times. The rearrangement uses TRBV7-9 and TRBJ2-5; the D is unclear. Germline lookup yields CDR1 SEHNR and CDR2 FQNEAQ (reference sequence). The CDR3 is 12 residues long. Trimming took 2 bases from V and 7 from J, leaving 8 bases between them. The CDR3 sequence is CASSLHKRTQYF. The CDR3 nucleotides are TGTGCCAGCAGCTTACATAAGCGGACCCAGTACTTC.

This clonotype was recorded many times. The V call is TRBV6-9, the J call TRBJ1-5; D is perhaps TRBD1 (5 bases). Deletions cut 4 bases from V and 2 bases from J, with 15 bases between. Looked up from germline, CDR1 is MNHGY and CDR2 is SVAAGI. The CDR3 extends over 16 amino acids. CDR3 sequence: CASSSRLGGGNQPQHF. The CDR3 coding sequence is TGTGCCAGCAGTTCCCGGTTGGGAGGGGGCAATCAGCCCCAGCATTTT.

This clonotype was counted at least ten times. V and J are TRBV7-2 and TRBJ2-5, with D perhaps matching TRBD1 (5 bases). There are 14 residues in the CDR3. The germline V and J ends were trimmed by 4 bases and 9 bases, with 18 bases remaining between them. CDR1 and CDR2 from the germline V gene are SGHTA and FQGNSA. CDR3 loop: CASSSPTVFWAQYF. CDR3 in DNA: TGTGCCAGCAGCTCTCCGACAGTATTTTGGGCCCAGTACTTC.

This clonotype has a count of ten or more. The chain couples TRBV6-1 to TRBJ2-5, with a possible D match to TRBD2 (6 bases). The germline CDR1 and CDR2 sequences are MNHNS and SASEGT. V was cut by 7 bases and J by 5 bases, with 17 bases left in between. The CDR3 totals 14 residues. The DNA for the CDR3 is TGTGCCAGCATGTATCGGGGGAGGATCGAGACCCAGTACTTC. Translated, it gives CASMYRGRIETQYF.

At least ten counts were recorded for this clonotype. J is TRBJ1-1 and V is TRBV28; D possibly corresponds to TRBD1 (6 bases). Germline V gene lookup returns CDR1 MDHEN and CDR2 SYDVKM. The V end lost 6 bases, the J end lost 4 bases, and 18 bases lay between the germline ends. The CDR3 loop spans 15 amino acids. The CDR3 is CASRPGQYKGTEAFF. The DNA of the CDR3 is TGTGCCAGCAGACCAGGACAGTATAAGGGCACTGAAGCTTTCTTT.

In this sample, this clonotype turned up many times. The chain has TRBV28 and TRBJ2-7; TRBD1 is a possible D gene (8 bases). Germline lookup yields CDR1 MDHEN and CDR2 SYDVKM. This CDR3 is built from 18 residues. Between the trimmed V and J ends, which lost 2 bases and 6 bases, there was a span of 26 bases. In DNA form, the CDR3 reads TGTGCCAGCAGTTTAGGGGGGGGGGGGACAGGATCGATGCGCGAGCAGTACTTC. Encoded protein: CASSLGGGGTGSMREQYF.

The genes are TRBV5-6 and TRBJ1-6; 8 nucleotides agree with TRBD1. The CDR3 runs 17 residues. The junction had 13 bases not matched to a gene; V was cut back by 4 bases and J by 7 bases. Germline loops: CDR1 SGHDT, CDR2 YYEEEE. The CDR3 reads CASSRRKGGTGNSPLHF. DNA of the CDR3: TGTGCCAGCAGCCGCCGTAAGGGGGGGACAGGAAATTCACCCCTCCACTTT.

This clonotype was counted at least ten times. This chain uses TRBV6-1 with TRBJ1-6; TRBD1 might be the D (5 bases). The V end was cut by 5 bases, the J end by 7 bases, with 9 bases between. Germline loops: CDR1 MNHNS, CDR2 SASEGT. CDR3 length: 13 residues. This chain's CDR3 is CASSRDGNSPLHF. The CDR3 bases are TGTGCCAGCAGTAGGGACGGGAATTCACCCCTCCACTTT.

At least ten counts were recorded for this clonotype. The chain carries TRBV28 and TRBJ2-1, with TRBD1 matching 7 bases. This CDR3 has 15 residues. V lost 5 bases to trimming and J lost 6 bases; unmatched junction nucleotides: 10. CDR1 MDHEN and CDR2 SYDVKM come from the germline V gene. The CDR3 coding sequence is TGTGCCAGCAGTCCCACGGACAGGCTGGGCAATGAGCAGTTCTTC. Amino acid sequence: CASSPTDRLGNEQFF.

This clonotype was counted many times. The chain uses TRBV18 and TRBJ2-4; weak D call: TRBD1 (6 bases). The length of the CDR3 is 14 residues. Germline V lookup: CDR1 KGHSH, CDR2 LQKENI. The V end lost 5 bases, the J end lost 8 bases, and 16 bases lay between the germline ends. CDR3 residues: CASSEQMGADIQYF. DNA of the CDR3: TGTGCCAGCTCAGAACAGATGGGGGCTGACATTCAGTACTTC.

This clonotype was picked up many times. CDR3 protein: CASSSTQAYGYTF. CDR3 in DNA: TGTGCCAGCAGCAGCACCCAAGCCTATGGCTACACCTTC. The chain links TRBV6-1 to TRBJ1-2; D uncertain. V dropped 6 bases and J dropped 4 bases, with 12 bases sitting between them. Germline V gene sequence: CDR1 MNHNS, CDR2 SASEGT. CDR3 length equals 13 residues.